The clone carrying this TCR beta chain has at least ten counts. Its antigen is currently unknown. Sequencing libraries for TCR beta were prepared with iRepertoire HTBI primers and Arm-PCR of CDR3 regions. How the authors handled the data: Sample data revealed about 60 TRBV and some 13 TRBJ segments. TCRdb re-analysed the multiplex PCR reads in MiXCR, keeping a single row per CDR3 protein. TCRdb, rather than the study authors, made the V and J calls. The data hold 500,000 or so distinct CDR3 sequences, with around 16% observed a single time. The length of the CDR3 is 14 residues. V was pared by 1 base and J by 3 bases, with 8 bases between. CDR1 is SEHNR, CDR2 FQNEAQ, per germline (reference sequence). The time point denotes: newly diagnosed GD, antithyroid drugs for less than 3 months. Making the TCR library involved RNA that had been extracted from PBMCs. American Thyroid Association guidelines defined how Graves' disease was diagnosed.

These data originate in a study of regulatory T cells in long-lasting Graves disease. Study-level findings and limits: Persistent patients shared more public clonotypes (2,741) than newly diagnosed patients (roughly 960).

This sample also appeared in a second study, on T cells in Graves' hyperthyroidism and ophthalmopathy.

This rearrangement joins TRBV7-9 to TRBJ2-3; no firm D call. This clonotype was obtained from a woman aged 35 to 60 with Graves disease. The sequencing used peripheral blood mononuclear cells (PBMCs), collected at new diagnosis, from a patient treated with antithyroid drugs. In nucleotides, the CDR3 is TGTGCCAGCAGCTTAGAAATTGGGACAGATACGCAGTATTTT. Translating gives CASSLEIGTDTQYF.